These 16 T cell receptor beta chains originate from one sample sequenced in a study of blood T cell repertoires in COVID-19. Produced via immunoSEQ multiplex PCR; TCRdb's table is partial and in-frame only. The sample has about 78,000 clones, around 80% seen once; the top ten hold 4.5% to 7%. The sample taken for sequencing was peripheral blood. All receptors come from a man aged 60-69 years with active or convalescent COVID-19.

CDR3 nucleotide sequence: TGTGCCAGCAGTGACCGGCGCGGGGCATCCTACAATGAGCAGTTCTTC. Translated, it gives CASSDRRGASYNEQFF. This sequence joins TRBV6-4 and TRBJ2-1, with D perhaps matching TRBD2 (6 bases). V was clipped by 2 bases and J by 1 base, with 12 bases between them. This CDR3 has 16 amino acids. CDR1 is MRHNA and CDR2 is SNTAGT in the germline V gene.

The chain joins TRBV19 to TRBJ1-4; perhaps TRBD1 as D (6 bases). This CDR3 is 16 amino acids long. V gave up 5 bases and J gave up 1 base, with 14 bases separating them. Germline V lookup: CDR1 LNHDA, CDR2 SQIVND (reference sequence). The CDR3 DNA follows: TGTGCCAGTAGTGACCCAGGGGCGAGAACTAATGAAAAACTGTTTTTT. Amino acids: CASSDPGARTNEKLFF.

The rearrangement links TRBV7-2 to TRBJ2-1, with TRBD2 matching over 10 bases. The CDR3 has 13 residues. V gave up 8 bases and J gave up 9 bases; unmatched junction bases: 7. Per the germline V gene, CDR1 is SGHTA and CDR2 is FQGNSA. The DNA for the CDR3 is TGTGCCAGCGAAGCGGGGGGGGTCGGTGAGCAGTTCTTC. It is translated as CASEAGGVGEQFF. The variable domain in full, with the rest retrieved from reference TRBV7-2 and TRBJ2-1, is GAGVSQSPSNKVTEKGKDVELRCDPISGHTALYWYRQSLGQGLEFLIYFQGNSAPDKSGLPSDRFSAERTGGSVSTLTIQRTQQEDSAVYLCASEAGGVGEQFFGPGTRLTVL.

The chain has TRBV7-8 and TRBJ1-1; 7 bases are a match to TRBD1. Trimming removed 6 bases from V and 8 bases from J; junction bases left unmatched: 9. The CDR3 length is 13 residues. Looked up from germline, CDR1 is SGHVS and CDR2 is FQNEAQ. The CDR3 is CASRLRGRSEAFF. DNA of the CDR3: TGTGCCAGCAGACTTAGGGGGCGGTCGGAAGCTTTCTTT.

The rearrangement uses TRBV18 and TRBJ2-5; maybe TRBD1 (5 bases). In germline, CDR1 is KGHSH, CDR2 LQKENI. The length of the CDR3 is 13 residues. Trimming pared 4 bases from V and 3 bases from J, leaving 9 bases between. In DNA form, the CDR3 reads TGTGCCAGCTCACGCCAGGGTAAAGAGACCCAGTACTTC. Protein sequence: CASSRQGKETQYF.

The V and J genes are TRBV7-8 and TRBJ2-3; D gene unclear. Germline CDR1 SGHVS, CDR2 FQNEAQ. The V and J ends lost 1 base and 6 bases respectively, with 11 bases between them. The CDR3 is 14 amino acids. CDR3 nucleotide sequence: TGTGCCAGCAGCTTAGGAACGCCTAAGGATACGCAGTATTTT. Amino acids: CASSLGTPKDTQYF. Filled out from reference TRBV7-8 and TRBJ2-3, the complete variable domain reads GAGVSQSPRYKVAKRGQDVALRCDPISGHVSLFWYQQALGQGPEFLTYFQNEAQLDKSGLPSDRFFAERPEGSVSTLKIQRTQQEDSAVYLCASSLGTPKDTQYFGPGTRLTVL.

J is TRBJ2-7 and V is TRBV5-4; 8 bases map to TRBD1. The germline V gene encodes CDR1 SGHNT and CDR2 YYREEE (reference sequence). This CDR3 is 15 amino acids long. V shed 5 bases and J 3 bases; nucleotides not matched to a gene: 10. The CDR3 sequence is CASSYGAGGFYEQYF. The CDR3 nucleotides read TGTGCCAGCAGTTATGGGGCAGGGGGCTTCTACGAGCAGTACTTC.

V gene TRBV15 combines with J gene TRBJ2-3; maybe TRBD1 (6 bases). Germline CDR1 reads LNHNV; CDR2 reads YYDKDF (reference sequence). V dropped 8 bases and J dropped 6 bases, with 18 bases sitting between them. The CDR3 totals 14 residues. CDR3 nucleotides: TGTGCCACCGACCTCGACTGGGGGCGCGATACGCAGTATTTT. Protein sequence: CATDLDWGRDTQYF. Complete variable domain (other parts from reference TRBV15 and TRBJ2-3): DAMVIQNPRYQVTQFGKPVTLSCSQTLNHNVMYWYQQKSSQAPKLLFHYYDKDFNNEADTPDNFQSRRPNTSFCFLDIRSPGLGDTAMYLCATDLDWGRDTQYFGPGTRLTVL.

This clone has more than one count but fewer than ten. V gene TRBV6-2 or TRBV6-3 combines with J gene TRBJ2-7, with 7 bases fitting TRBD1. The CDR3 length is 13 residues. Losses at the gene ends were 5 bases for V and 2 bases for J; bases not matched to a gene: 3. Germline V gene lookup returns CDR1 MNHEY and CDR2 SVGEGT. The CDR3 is CASSVTGPYEQYF. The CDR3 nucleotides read TGTGCCAGCAGTGTGACAGGGCCCTACGAGCAGTACTTC.

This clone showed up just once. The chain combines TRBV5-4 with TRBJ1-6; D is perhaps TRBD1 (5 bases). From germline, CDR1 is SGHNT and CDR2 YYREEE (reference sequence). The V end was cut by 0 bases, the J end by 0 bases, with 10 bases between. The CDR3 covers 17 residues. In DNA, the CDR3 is TGTGCCAGCAGCTTGGGGGGCGGGGCCTCCTATAATTCACCCCTCCACTTT. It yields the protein CASSLGGGASYNSPLHF.

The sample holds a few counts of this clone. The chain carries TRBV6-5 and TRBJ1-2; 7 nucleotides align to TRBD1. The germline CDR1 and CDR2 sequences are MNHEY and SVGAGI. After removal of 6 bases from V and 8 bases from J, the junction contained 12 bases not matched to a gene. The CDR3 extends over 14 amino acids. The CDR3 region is CASRGTAPLYGYTF. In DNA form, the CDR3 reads TGTGCCAGCAGAGGGACAGCACCCCTATACGGCTACACCTTC.

CDR3 protein: CASSSYGTFTEQYF. The CDR3 nucleotides are TGTGCCAGCAGCTCCTACGGGACATTTACGGAGCAGTACTTC. V gene TRBV7-2 combines with J gene TRBJ2-7, with a tentative D call TRBD1 (6 bases). Germline assignment: CDR1 SGHTA and CDR2 FQGNSA. The CDR3 is 14 residues long. The germline V and J ends were trimmed by 4 bases and 7 bases, with 17 bases remaining between them.

CDR3: CASSLLRGTEAFF. The CDR3 DNA follows: TGTGCCAGCAGCTTATTAAGGGGAACTGAAGCTTTCTTT. The chain joins TRBV12-3 or TRBV12-4 to TRBJ1-1; a weak D match, TRBD1 (5 bases). Between the trimmed V and J ends, which lost 6 bases and 5 bases, there was a span of 13 bases. CDR3 size: 13 residues.

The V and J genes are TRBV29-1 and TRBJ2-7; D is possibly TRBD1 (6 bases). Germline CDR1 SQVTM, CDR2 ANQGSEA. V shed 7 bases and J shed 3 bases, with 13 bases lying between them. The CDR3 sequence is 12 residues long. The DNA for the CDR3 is TGCAGCGGGGGGTTGACAGGCTACGAGCAGTACTTC. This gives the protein CSGGLTGYEQYF.

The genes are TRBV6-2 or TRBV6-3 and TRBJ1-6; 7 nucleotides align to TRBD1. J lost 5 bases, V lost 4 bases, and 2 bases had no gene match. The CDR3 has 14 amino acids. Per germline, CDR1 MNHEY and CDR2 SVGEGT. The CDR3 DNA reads TGTGCCAGCAGTTTGGACAGGAATAATTCACCCCTCCACTTT. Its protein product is CASSLDRNNSPLHF.

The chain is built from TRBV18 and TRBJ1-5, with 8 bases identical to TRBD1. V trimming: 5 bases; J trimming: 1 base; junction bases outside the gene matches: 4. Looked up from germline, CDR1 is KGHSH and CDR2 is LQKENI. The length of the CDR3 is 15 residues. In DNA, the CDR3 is TGTGCCAGCTCATCACGACAGGGGAGCAATCAGCCCCAGCATTTT. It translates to CASSSRQGSNQPQHF. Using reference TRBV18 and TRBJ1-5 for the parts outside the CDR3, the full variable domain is NAGVMQNPRHLVRRRGQEARLRCSPMKGHSHVYWYRQLPEEGLKFMVYLQKENIIDESGMPKERFSAEFPKEGPSILRIQQVVRGDSAAYFCASSSRQGSNQPQHFGDGTRLSIL.